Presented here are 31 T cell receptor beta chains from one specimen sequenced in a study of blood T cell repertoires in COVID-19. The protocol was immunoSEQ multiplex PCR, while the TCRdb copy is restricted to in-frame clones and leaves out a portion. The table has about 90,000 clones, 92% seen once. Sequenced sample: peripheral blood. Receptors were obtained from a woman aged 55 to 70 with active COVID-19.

CDR3 bases: TGTGCCAGCAGTTACAAAAGCGGTAACAATGAGCAGTTCTTC. This sequence encodes CASSYKSGNNEQFF. The chain is built from TRBV6-2 or TRBV6-3 and TRBJ2-1; tentative D call: TRBD2 (5 bases). V gave up 2 bases and J gave up 5 bases, with 10 bases separating them. In germline, CDR1 is MNHEY, CDR2 SVGEGT. This CDR3 comprises 14 residues.

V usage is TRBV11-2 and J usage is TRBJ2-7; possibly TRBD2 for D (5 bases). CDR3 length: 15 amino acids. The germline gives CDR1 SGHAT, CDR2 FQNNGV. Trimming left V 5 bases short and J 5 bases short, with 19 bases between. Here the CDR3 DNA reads TGTGCCAGCAGCGCCAAACTACTAGATTCCAACGAGCAGTACTTC. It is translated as CASSAKLLDSNEQYF.

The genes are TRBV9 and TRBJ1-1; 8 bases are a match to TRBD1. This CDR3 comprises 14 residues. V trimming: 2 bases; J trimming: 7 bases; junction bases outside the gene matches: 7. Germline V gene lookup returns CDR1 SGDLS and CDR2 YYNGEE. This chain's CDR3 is CASSVDRVPGEAFF. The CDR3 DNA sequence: TGTGCCAGCAGCGTGGACAGGGTCCCTGGTGAAGCTTTCTTT.

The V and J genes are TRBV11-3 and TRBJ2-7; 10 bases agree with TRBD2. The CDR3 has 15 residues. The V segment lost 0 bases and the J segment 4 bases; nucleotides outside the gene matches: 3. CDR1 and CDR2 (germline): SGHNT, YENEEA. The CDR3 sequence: CASSLESGRVYEQYF. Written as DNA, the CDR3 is TGTGCCAGCAGCTTAGAAAGCGGGAGGGTATACGAGCAGTACTTC.

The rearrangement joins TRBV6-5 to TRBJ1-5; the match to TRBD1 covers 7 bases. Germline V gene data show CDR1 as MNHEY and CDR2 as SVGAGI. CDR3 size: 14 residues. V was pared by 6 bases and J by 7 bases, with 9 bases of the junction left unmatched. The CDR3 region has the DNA TGTGCCAGCAGGGGACAGTTGGTTGGCCAGCCCCAGCATTTT. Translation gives CASRGQLVGQPQHF.

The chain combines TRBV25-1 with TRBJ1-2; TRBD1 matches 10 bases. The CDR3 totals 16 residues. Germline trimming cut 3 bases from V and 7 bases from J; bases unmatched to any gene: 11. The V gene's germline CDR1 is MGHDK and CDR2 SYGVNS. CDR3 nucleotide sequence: TGTGCCAGCAGTGACTCTGCCGGGACAGGGGTCTTTGGCTACACCTTC. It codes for CASSDSAGTGVFGYTF.

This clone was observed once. The DNA of the CDR3 is TGTGCCAGCAGCTTGTTTGGGGAGGATACGCAGTATTTT. This translates into CASSLFGEDTQYF. The chain has TRBV5-4 and TRBJ2-3, with D perhaps TRBD2 (5 bases). Trimming shortened V by 1 base and J by 6 bases, and 9 bases separated the two germline ends. Germline-derived CDR1 and CDR2 are SGHNT and YYREEE (reference sequence). CDR3 size: 13 residues. Together with reference TRBV5-4 and TRBJ2-3, the CDR3 gives the full variable domain: ETGVTQSPTHLIKTRGQQVTLRCSSQSGHNTVSWYQQALGQGPQFIFQYYREEENGRGNFPPRFSGLQFPNYSSELNVNALELDDSALYLCASSLFGEDTQYFGPGTRLTVL.

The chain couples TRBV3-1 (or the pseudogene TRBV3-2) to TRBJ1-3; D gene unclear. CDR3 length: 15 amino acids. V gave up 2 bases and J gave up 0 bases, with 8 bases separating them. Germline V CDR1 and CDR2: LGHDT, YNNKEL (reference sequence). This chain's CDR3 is CASSQTDSSGNTIYF. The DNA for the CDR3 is TGTGCCAGCAGCCAAACAGATAGCTCTGGAAACACCATATATTTT.

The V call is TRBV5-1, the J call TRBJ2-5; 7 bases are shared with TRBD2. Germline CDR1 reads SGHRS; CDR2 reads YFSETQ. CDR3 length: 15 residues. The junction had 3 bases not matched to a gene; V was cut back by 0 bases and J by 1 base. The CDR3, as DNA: TGCGCCAGCAGCTTGGTAACTAGCGCCCAAGAGACCCAGTACTTC. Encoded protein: CASSLVTSAQETQYF.

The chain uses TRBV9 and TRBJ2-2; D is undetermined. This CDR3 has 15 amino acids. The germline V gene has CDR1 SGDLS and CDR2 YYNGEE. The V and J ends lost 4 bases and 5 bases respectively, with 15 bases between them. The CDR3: CASSPKPTGTGELFF. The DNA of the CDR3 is TGTGCCAGCAGCCCGAAACCCACCGGTACCGGGGAGCTGTTTTTT.

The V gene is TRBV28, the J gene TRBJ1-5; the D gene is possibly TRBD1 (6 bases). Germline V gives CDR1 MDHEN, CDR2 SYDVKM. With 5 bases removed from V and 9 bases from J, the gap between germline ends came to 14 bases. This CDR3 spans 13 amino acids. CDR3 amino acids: CASSKNVQGPQHF. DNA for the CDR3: TGTGCCAGCAGTAAGAATGTACAGGGGCCCCAGCATTTT.

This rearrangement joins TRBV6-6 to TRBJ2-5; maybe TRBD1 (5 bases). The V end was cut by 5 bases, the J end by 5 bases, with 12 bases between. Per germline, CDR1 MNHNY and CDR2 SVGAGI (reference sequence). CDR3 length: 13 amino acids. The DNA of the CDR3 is TGTGCCAGCAGTGGACACCTTGGGGAGACCCAGTACTTC. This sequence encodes CASSGHLGETQYF.

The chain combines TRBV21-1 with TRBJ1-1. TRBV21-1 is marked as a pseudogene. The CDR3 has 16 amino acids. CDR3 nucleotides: TGTGCCAGCAGCAAAAGCCTGGGGGGAGGAACCACTGAAGCTTTCTTT. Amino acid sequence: CASSKSLGGGTTEAFF.

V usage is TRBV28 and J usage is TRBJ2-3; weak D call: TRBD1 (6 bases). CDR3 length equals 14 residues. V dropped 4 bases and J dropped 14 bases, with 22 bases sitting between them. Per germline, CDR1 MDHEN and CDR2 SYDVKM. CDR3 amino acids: CASSYRDNTRVAYF. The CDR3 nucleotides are TGTGCCAGCAGTTACCGGGACAATACTAGAGTGGCGTATTTT.

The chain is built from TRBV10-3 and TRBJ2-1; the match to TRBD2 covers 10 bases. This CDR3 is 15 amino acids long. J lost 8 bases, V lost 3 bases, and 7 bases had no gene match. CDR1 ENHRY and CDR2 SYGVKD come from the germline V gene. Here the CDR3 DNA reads TGTGCCATCAGTGAACCAGCGGGGGGGCCCTATGAGCAGTTCTTC. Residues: CAISEPAGGPYEQFF.

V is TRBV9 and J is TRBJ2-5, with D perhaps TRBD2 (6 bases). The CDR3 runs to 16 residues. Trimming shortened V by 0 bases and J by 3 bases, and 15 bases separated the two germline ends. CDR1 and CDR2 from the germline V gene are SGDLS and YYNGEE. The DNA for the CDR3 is TGTGCCAGCAGCGTAGCTGCAGGGAGGACCAAAGAGACCCAGTACTTC. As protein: CASSVAAGRTKETQYF.

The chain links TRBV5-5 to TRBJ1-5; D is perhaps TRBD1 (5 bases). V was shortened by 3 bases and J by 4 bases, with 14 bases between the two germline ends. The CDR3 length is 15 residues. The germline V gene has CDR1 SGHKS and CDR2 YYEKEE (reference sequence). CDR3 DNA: TGTGCCAGCAGCTCGGACCCCCAGGGTAATCAGCCCCAGCATTTT. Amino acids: CASSSDPQGNQPQHF.

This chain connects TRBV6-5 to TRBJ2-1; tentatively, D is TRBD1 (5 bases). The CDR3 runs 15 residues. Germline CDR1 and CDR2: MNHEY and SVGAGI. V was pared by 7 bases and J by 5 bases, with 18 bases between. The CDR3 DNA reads TGTGCCAGCACCCCCCTGGGGCTAGAGGACAATGAGCAGTTCTTC. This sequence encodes CASTPLGLEDNEQFF.

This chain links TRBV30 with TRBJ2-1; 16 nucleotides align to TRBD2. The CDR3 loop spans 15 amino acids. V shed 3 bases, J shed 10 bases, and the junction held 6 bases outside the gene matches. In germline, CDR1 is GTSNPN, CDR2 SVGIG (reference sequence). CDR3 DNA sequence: TGTGCCTGGAGGGGGACTAGCGGGAGGGCCGGAGAGCAGTTCTTC. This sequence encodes CAWRGTSGRAGEQFF.

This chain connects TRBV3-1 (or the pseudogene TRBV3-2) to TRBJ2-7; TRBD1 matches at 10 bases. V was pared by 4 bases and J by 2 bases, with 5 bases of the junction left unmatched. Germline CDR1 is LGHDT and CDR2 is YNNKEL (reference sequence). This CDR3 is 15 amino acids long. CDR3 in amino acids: CASSPVGQGAYEQYF. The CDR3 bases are TGTGCCAGCAGCCCAGTCGGACAGGGGGCCTACGAGCAGTACTTC.

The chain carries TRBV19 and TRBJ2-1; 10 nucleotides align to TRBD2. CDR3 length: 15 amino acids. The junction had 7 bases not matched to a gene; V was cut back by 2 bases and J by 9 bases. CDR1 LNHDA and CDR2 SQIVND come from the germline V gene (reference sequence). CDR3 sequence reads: CASSISLAGVGEQFF. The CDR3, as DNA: TGTGCCAGTAGTATAAGTCTAGCGGGAGTCGGTGAGCAGTTCTTC.

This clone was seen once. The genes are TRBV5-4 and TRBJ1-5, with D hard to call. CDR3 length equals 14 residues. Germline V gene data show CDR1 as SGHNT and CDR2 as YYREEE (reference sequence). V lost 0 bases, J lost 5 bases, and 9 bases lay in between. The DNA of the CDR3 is TGTGCCAGCAGCTTGGACAGCTCGGATCAGCCCCAGCATTTT. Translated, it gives CASSLDSSDQPQHF.

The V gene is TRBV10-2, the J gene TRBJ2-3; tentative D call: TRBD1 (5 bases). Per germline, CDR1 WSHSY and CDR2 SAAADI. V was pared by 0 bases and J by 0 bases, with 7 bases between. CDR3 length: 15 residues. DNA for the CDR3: TGCGCCAGCAGTGAGTCGACAGTTAGCACAGATACGCAGTATTTT. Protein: CASSESTVSTDTQYF.

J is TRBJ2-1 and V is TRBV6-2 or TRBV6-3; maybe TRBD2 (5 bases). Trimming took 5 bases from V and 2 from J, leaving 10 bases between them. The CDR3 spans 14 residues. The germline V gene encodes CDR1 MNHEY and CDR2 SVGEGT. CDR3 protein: CASSPDGAYNEQFF. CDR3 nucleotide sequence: TGTGCCAGCAGTCCAGACGGGGCCTACAATGAGCAGTTCTTC.

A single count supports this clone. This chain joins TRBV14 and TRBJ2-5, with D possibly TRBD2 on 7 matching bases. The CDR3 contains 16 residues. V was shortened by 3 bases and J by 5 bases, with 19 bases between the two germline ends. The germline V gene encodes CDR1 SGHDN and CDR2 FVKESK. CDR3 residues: CASSQRDNPRGETQYF. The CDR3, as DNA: TGTGCCAGCAGCCAGCGGGACAATCCGCGGGGGGAGACCCAGTACTTC.

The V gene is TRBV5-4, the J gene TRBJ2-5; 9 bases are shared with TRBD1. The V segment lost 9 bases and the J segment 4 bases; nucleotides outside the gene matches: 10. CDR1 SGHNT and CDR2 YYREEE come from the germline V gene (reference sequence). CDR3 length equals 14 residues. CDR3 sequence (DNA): TGTGCCACTCTCAAGGACAGGGGTGTAGAGACCCAGTACTTC. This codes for CATLKDRGVETQYF.

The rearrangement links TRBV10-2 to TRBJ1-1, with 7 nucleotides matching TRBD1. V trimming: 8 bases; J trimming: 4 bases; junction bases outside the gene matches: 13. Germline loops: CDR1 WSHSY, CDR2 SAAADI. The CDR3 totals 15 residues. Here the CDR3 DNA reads TGCGCCAGCGTCGCGACAGGGCAGGGCCTCACTGAAGCTTTCTTT. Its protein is CASVATGQGLTEAFF.

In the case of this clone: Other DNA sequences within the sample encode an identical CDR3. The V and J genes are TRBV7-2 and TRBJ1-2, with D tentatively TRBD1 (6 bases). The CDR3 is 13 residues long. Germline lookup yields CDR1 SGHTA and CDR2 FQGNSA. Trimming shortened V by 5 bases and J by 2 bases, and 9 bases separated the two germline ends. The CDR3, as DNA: TGTGCCAGCAGCCCTGACAGGAACTATGGCTACACCTTC. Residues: CASSPDRNYGYTF.

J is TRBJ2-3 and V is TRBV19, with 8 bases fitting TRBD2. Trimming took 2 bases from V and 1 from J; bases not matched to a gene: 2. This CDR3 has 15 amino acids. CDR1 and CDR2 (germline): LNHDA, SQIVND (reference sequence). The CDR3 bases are TGTGCCAGTAGTATACTAGCGGGCCGCACAGATACGCAGTATTTT. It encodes CASSILAGRTDTQYF.

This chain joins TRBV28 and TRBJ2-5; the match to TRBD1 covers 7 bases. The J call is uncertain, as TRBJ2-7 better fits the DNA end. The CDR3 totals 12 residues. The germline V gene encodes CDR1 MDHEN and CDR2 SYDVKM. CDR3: CASGQESYEQYF. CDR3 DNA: TGTGCCAGCGGACAGGAGTCCTACGAGCAGTACTTC.

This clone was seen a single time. The CDR3 protein is CASRPDRGLSNNEQFF. The CDR3 nucleotides are TGTGCAAGTCGTCCTGACAGGGGCCTCTCCAACAATGAGCAGTTCTTC. The chain combines TRBV12-2 with TRBJ2-1; no DNA check was done on the table's D call, TRBD1. TRBV12-2 is a documented pseudogene. This CDR3 has 16 amino acids.